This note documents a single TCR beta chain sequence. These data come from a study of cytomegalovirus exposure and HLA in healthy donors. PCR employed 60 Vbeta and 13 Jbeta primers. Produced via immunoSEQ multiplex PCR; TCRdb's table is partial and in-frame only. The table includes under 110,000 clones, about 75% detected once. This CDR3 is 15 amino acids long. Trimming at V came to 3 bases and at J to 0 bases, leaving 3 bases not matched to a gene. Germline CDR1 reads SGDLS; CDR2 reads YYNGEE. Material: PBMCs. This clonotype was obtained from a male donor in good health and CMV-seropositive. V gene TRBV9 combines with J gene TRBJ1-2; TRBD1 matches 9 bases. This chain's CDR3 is CASSARQGANYGYTF. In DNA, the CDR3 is TGTGCCAGCAGCGCCCGACAGGGGGCTAACTATGGCTACACCTTC.